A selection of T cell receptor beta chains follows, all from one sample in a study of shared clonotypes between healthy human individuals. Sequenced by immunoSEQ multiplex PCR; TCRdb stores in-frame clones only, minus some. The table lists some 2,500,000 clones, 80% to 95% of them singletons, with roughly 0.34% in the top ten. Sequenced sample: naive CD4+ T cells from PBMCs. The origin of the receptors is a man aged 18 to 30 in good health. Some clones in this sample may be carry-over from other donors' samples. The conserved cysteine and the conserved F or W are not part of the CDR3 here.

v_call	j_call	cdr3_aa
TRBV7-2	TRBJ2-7	ASSSTYFGEQY
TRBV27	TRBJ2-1	ASRTSGNNEQF
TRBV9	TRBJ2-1	ASSVWEGADNEQF
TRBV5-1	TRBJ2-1	ASSFRDGRWNEQF
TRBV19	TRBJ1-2	ASSPSGQANYGYT
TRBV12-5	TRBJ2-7	ASEGTTSYEQY
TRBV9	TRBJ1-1	ASSAPKTLNTEAF
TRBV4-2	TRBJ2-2	ASSQPGLAGGTGELF
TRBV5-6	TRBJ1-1	ASRFGQGLNTEAF
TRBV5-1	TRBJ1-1	ASRAGGADTEAF
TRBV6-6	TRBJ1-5	ASTDRVSNQPQH
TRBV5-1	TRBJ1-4	ASSLMSGAANEKLF
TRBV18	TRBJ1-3	ASSPPTGLAGNTIY
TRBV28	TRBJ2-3	ASSLGLKKGTSTDTQY
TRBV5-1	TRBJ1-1	ASSLFTGNTEAF
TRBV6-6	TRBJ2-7	ASSYRLRYEQY
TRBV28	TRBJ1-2	ASSSRPMGYT
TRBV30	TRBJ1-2	AWSVRYTDREKNYGYT
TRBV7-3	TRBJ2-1	ASSLNLVNEQF
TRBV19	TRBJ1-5	ASSGGRGQGQPQH
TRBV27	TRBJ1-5	ASRTSRQINQPQH
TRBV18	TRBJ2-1	ASSPGYNEQF
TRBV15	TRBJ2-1	ATSILRAEQF
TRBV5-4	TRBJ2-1	ASSLRTGGTLHEQF
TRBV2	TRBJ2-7	ASSDRGESEQY
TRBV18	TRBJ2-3	ASSPPGLSRDTQY
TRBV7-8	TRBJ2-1	ASLPGLGFEQF
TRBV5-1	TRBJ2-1	ASSLALGLAYNEQF
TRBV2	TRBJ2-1	ASQTSGTNEQF
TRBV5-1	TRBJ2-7	ASSLQGGGEQY
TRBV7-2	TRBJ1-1	ASSRDRDPNTEAF
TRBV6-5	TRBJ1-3	ASSLTGGSGNTIY
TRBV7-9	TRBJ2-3	ASSLEGPNPTDTQY
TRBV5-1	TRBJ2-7	ASSRTSGSLYEQY
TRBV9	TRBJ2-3	ASSVQSKSTDTQY
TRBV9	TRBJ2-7	ASSVGGGRPYEQY
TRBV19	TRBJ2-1	ASRIAGGNEQF